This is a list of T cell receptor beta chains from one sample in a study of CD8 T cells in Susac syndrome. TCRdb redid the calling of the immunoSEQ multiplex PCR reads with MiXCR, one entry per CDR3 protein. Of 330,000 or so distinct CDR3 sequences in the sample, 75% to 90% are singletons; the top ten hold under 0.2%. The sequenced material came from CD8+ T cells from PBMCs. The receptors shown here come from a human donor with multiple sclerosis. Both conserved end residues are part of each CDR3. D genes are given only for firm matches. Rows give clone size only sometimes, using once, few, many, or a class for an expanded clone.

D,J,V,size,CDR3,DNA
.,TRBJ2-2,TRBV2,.,CASSRSSSNTGELFF,TGTGCCAGCAGTCGGAGCTCGTCGAACACCGGGGAGCTGTTTTTT
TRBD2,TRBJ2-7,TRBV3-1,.,CASSQVPSGTGTYEQYF,TGTGCCAGCAGCCAAGTTCCTAGCGGGACGGGCACCTACGAGCAGTACTTC
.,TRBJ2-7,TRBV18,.,CASSPPLRRGTYEQYF,TGTGCCAGCTCACCACCACTCCGTAGAGGGACCTACGAGCAGTACTTC
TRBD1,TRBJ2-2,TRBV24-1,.,CATRGTGDTFTGELFF,TGTGCCACCAGGGGGACAGGGGACACATTCACCGGGGAGCTGTTTTTT
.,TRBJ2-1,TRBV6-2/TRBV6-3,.,CASSQPQSNAEQFF,TGTGCCAGCAGCCAGCCTCAGTCCAATGCGGAGCAGTTCTTC
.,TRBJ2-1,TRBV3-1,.,CASSHVTPIAGYNEQFF,TGTGCCAGCAGCCATGTGACGCCCATCGCGGGCTACAATGAGCAGTTCTTC
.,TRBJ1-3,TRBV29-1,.,CSVERDSGNTIYF,TGCAGCGTTGAGCGGGACTCTGGAAACACCATATATTTT
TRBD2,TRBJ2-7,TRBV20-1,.,CSARDHGGSSYEQYF,TGCAGTGCTAGGGATCACGGGGGGAGCTCCTACGAGCAGTACTTC
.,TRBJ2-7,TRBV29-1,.,CSVEVGGSADYEQYF,TGCAGCGTTGAAGTTGGGGGGTCAGCAGATTACGAGCAGTACTTC
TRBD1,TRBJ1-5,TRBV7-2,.,CASSSTGYQPQHF,TGTGCCAGCAGCTCGACAGGGTATCAGCCCCAGCATTTT
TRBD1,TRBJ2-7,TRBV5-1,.,CASTLGSGTGGNEQYF,TGCGCCAGCACCCTTGGGTCCGGGACAGGGGGAAACGAGCAGTACTTC
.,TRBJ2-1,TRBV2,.,CASSEVAEQFF,TGTGCCAGCAGTGAAGTGGCTGAGCAGTTCTTC
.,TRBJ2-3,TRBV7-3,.,CASSLISVDTQYF,TGTGCCAGCAGCTTAATATCCGTAGATACGCAGTATTTT
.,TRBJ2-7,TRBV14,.,CASSQALNPGEQYF,TGTGCCAGCAGCCAAGCTCTCAACCCGGGGGAGCAGTACTTC
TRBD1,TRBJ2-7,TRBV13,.,CASSEDRGGEQYF,TGTGCCAGCAGCGAGGACAGGGGAGGGGAGCAGTACTTC
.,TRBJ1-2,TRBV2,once,CASSERASYGYTF,TGTGCCAGCAGTGAGAGAGCGTCCTATGGCTACACCTTC
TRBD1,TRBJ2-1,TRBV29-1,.,CSVTRQGMFDEQFF,TGCAGCGTTACCAGACAGGGAATGTTTGATGAGCAGTTCTTC
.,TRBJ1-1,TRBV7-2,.,CASSLDKTGPEAFF,TGTGCCAGCAGCTTGGATAAGACAGGACCTGAAGCTTTCTTT
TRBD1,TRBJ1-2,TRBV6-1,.,CASSPTPGQGIVGYTF,TGTGCCAGCAGCCCTACCCCCGGACAGGGGATCGTAGGCTACACCTTC
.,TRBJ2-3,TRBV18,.,CASSPQWERTDTQYF,TGTGCCAGCTCACCACAGTGGGAGAGGACAGATACGCAGTATTTT
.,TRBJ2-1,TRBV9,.,CASSLFASANNEQFF,TGTGCCAGCAGCTTGTTTGCTAGCGCCAACAATGAGCAGTTCTTC
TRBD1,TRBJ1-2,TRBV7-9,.,CASDREEANYGYTF,TGTGCCAGCGACAGGGAGGAAGCTAACTATGGCTACACCTTC
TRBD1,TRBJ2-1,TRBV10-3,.,CAISSPGTGGDLPYNEQFF,TGTGCCATCAGTTCCCCTGGGACAGGGGGGGATCTCCCCTACAATGAGCAGTTCTTC
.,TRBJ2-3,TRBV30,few,CAWSVGGSSTDTQYF,TGTGCCTGGAGTGTCGGCGGGTCTAGCACAGATACGCAGTATTTT
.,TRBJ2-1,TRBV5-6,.,CASSSRTDYNEQFF,TGTGCCAGCAGCTCAAGGACAGACTACAATGAGCAGTTCTTC
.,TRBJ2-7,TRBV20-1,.,CSAFSRQKTYEQYF,TGCAGTGCCTTCTCTCGGCAGAAAACCTACGAGCAGTACTTC
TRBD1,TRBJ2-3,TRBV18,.,CASSQDRVRGLTDTQYF,TGTGCCAGCTCACAAGACAGGGTCCGGGGTCTCACAGATACGCAGTATTTT
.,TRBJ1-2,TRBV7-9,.,CASSLNQGRGLNYGYTF,TGTGCCAGCAGCTTAAACCAGGGAAGGGGCCTTAACTATGGCTACACCTTC
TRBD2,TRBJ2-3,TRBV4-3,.,CASSQRTSLYPTDTQYF,TGCGCCAGCAGCCAAAGGACTAGCCTTTACCCCACAGATACGCAGTATTTT
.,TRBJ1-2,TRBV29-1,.,CSAVGDYGYTF,TGCAGCGCCGTAGGGGACTATGGCTACACCTTC
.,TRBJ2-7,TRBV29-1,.,CSVPEGPGQYF,TGCAGCGTTCCTGAGGGACCGGGGCAGTACTTC
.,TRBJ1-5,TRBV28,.,CASSLRGLGAGQPQHF,TGTGCCAGCAGTTTACGGGGCTTAGGGGCTGGTCAGCCCCAGCATTTT
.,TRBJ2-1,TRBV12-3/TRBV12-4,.,CASSMWHEQFF,TGTGCCAGCAGTATGTGGCATGAGCAGTTCTTC
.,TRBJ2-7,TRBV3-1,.,CASSQVPIYEQYF,TGTGCCAGCAGCCAAGTCCCTATTTACGAGCAGTACTTC
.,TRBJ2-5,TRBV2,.,CASSGVPSRKFQETQYF,TGTGCCAGCAGTGGGGTTCCTAGCCGGAAGTTCCAAGAGACCCAGTACTTC
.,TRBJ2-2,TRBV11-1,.,CASSYRFTGELFF,TGTGCCAGCAGCTACAGATTCACCGGGGAGCTGTTTTTT
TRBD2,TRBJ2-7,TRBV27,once,CASSMSGAEQYF,TGTGCCAGCAGTATGAGCGGGGCCGAACAGTACTTC
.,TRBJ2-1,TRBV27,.,CASSNRGNEQFF,TGTGCCAGCAGTAATAGGGGCAATGAGCAGTTCTTC
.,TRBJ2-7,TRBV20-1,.,CSARWQGYEQYF,TGCAGTGCTAGGTGGCAGGGTTACGAGCAGTACTTC
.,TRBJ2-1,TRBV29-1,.,CSVEPGTKINEQFF,TGCAGCGTTGAACCCGGGACGAAGATCAATGAGCAGTTCTTC
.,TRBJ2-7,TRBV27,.,CASSWAGRGYEQYF,TGTGCCAGCAGTTGGGCAGGGAGAGGGTACGAGCAGTACTTC
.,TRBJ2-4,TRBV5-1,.,CASSSATLGGAKNIQYF,TGCGCCAGCAGCTCGGCCACCTTGGGGGGAGCCAAAAACATTCAGTACTTC
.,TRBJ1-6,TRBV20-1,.,CSARESVAEVWSSPLHF,TGCAGTGCTAGAGAAAGTGTGGCAGAAGTATGGAGTTCACCCCTCCACTTT
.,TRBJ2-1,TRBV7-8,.,CASSLVGLDPEQFF,TGTGCCAGCAGCTTAGTTGGGCTAGATCCCGAGCAGTTCTTC
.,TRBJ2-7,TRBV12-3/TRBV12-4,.,CASSLLFGSSYEQYF,TGTGCCAGCAGTTTGCTTTTCGGCAGCTCCTACGAGCAGTACTTC
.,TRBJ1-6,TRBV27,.,CAGSSTSGSPLHF,TGTGCCGGCAGTTCCACTAGCGGTTCACCCCTCCACTTT
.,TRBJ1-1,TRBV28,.,CASSPPGAGTEAFF,TGTGCCAGCAGTCCCCCAGGGGCTGGCACTGAAGCTTTCTTT
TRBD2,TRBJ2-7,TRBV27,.,CASSISGRVGYEQYF,TGTGCCAGCAGTATTAGCGGGAGGGTCGGCTACGAGCAGTACTTC
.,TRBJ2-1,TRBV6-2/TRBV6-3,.,CASSLELRSSYNEQFF,TGTGCCAGCAGTTTGGAATTAAGGAGCTCCTACAATGAGCAGTTCTTC
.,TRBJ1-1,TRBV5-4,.,CASSLGYPGVPNTEAFF,TGTGCCAGCAGCTTGGGATACCCAGGGGTTCCCAACACTGAAGCTTTCTTT
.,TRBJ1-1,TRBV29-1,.,CSVRQWEAEAFF,TGCAGCGTAAGACAGTGGGAGGCTGAAGCTTTCTTT
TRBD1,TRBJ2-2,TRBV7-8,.,CASSSQTGAGNAGELFF,TGTGCCAGCAGCTCCCAGACAGGGGCGGGGAACGCCGGGGAGCTGTTTTTT
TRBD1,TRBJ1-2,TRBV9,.,CASSIGTAYGYTF,TGTGCCAGCAGCATAGGGACAGCTTATGGCTACACCTTC
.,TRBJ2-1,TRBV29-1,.,CSTGADFDEQFF,TGCAGCACCGGGGCGGACTTTGATGAGCAGTTCTTC